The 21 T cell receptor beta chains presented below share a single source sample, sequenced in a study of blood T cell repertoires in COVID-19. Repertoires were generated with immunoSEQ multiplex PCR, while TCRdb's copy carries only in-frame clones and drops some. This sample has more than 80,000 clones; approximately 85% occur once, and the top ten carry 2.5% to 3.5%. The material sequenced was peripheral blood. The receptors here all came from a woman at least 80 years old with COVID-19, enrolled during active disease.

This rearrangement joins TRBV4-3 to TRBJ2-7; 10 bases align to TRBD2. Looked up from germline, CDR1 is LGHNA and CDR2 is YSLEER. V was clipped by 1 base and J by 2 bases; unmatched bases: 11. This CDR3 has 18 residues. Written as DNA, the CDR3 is TGCGCCAGCAGCCAAGCTGCCCCTTCTAGCGGGGGACCCTACGAGCAGTACTTC. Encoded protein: CASSQAAPSSGGPYEQYF.

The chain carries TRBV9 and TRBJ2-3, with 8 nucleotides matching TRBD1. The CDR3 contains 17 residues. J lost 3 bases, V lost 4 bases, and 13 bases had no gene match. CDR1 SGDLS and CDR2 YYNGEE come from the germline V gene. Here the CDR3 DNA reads TGTGCCAGCAGCCCCGACTTTTCGGACAGGGTAACAGATACGCAGTATTTT. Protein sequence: CASSPDFSDRVTDTQYF.

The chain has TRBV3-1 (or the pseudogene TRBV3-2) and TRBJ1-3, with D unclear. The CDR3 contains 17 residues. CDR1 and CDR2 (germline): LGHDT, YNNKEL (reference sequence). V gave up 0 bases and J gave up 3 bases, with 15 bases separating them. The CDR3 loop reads CASSQDLAGLVGNTIYF. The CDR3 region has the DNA TGTGCCAGCAGCCAAGATCTTGCCGGACTGGTTGGAAACACCATATATTTT.

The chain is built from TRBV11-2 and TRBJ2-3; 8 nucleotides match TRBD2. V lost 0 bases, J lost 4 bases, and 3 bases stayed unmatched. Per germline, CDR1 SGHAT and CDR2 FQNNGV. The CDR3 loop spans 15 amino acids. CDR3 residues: CASSLERGAPDTQYF. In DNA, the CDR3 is TGTGCCAGCAGCTTAGAGCGGGGGGCCCCAGATACGCAGTATTTT.

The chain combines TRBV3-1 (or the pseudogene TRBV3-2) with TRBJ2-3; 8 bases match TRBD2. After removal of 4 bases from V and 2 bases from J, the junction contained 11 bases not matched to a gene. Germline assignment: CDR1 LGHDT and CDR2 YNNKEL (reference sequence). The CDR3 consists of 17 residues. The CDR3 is CASSRRSSGVFTDTQYF. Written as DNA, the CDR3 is TGTGCCAGCAGCCGACGGAGTAGCGGGGTTTTCACAGATACGCAGTATTTT.

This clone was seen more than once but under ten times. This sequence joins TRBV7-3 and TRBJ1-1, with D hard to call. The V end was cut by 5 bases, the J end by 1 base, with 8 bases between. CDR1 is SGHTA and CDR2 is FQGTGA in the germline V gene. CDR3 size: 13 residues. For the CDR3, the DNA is TGTGCCAGCAGCAGAGCTTCGAACACTGAAGCTTTCTTT. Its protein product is CASSRASNTEAFF.

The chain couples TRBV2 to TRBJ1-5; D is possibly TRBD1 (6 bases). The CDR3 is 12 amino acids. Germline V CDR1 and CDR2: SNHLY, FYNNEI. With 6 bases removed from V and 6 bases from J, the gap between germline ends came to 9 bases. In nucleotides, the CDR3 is TGTGCCAGCAGGGACAGTTCTCAGCCCCAGCATTTT. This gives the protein CASRDSSQPQHF.

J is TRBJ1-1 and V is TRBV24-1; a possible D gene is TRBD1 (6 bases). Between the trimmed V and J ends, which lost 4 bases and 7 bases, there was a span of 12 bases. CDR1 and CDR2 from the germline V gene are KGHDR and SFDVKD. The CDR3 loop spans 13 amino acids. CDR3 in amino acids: CATSERSTGEAFF. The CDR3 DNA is TGTGCCACCAGTGAGCGATCGACAGGTGAAGCTTTCTTT.

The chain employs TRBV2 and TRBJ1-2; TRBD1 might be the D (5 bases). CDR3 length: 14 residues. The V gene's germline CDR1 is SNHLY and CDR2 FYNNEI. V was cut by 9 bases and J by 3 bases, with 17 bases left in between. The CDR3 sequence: CARRMGDSDYGYTF. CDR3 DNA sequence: TGTGCCAGGCGGATGGGGGACTCGGACTATGGCTACACCTTC.

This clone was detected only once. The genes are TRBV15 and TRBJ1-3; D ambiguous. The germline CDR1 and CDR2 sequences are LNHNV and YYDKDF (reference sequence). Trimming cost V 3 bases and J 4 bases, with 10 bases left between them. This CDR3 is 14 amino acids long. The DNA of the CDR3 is TGTGCCACCAGCAGCAATGCACAGGGAAACACCATATATTTT. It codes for CATSSNAQGNTIYF.

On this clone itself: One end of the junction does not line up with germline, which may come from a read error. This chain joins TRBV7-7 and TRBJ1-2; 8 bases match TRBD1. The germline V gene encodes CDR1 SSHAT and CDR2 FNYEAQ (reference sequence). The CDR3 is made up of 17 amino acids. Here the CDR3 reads CASSLAGLDREGYGYTF. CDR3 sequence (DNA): TGTGCTAGCAGCTTAGCCGGGCTGGACAGGGAGGGTTATGGCTACACCTTC.

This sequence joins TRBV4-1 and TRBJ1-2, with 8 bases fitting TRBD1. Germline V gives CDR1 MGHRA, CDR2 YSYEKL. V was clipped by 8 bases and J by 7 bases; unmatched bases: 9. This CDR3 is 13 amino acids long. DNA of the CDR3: TGCGCCAGCGCCAGGACAGGGCAGGGTGGCTACACCTTC. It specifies CASARTGQGGYTF.

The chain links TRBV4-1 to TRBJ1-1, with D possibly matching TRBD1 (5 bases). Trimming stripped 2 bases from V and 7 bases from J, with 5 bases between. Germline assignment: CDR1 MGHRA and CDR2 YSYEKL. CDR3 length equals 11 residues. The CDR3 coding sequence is TGCGCCAGCAGCCAAAGGGGTGAAGCTTTCTTT. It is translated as CASSQRGEAFF.

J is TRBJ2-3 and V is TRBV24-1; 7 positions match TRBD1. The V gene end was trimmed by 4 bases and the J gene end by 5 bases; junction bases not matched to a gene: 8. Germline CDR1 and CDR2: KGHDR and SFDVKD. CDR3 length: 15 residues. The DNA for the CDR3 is TGTGCCACCAGTGACCCGCGAGGGGGCGTAGATACGCAGTATTTT. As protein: CATSDPRGGVDTQYF.

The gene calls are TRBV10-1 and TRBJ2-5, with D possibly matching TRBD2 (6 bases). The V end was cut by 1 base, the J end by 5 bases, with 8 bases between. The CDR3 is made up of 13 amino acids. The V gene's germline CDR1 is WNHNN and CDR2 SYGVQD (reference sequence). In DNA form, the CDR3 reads TGCGCCAGCAGTGAGTGGCGGGGTGAGACCCAGTACTTC. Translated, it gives CASSEWRGETQYF.

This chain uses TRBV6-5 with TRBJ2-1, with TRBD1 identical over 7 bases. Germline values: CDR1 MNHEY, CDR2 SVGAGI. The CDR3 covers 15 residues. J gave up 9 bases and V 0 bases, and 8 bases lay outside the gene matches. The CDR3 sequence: CASSYSAGGGTEQFF. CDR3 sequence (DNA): TGTGCCAGCAGTTACTCGGCAGGGGGTGGGACTGAGCAGTTCTTC.

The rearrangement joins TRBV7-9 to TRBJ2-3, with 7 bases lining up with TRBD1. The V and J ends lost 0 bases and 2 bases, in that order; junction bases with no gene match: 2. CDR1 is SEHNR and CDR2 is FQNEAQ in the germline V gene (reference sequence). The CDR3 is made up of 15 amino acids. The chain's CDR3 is CASSLATGNTDTQYF. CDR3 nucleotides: TGTGCCAGCAGCTTAGCGACAGGGAACACAGATACGCAGTATTTT.

CDR3 sequence (DNA): TGTGCCACCAGTGAACCCGGGCCCTCCCTAGCGGGAGGGCCTGGTGAGCAGTTCTTC. Its protein product is CATSEPGPSLAGGPGEQFF. V gene TRBV24-1 combines with J gene TRBJ2-1; 12 bases are shared with TRBD2. Germline values: CDR1 KGHDR, CDR2 SFDVKD. The V gene end was trimmed by 4 bases and the J gene end by 9 bases; junction bases not matched to a gene: 18. The CDR3 runs 19 residues.

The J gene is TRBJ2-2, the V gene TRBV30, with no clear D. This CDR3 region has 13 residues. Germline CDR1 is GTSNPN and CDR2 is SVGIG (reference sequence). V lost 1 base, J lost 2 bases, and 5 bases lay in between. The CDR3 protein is CAWSDSNTGELFF. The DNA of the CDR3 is TGTGCCTGGAGTGACTCCAACACCGGGGAGCTGTTTTTT.

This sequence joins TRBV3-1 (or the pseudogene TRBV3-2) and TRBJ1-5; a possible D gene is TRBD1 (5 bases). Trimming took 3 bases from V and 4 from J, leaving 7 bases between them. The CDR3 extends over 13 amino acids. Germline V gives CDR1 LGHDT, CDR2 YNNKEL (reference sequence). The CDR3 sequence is CASSQGLNQPQHF. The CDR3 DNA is TGTGCCAGCAGCCAGGGGCTTAATCAGCCCCAGCATTTT.

The CDR3 is CASSRELADTQYF. CDR3 nucleotide sequence: TGTGCCAGCTCCCGGGAGCTCGCAGATACGCAGTATTTT. This rearrangement joins TRBV6-4 to TRBJ2-3, with D tentatively TRBD2 (6 bases). Germline V gives CDR1 MRHNA, CDR2 SNTAGT. The CDR3 extends over 13 amino acids. Deletions cut 8 bases from V and 4 bases from J, with 13 bases between.